This entry concerns a single TCR beta chain. The sample is drawn from a study of cytomegalovirus exposure and HLA in healthy donors. Germline CDR1 is GTSNPN and CDR2 is SVGIG (reference sequence). Losses at the gene ends were 2 bases for V and 11 bases for J; bases not matched to a gene: 5. The CDR3 length is 12 residues. 13 Jbeta primers and 60 Vbeta primers were used for the PCR. Clones were sequenced by immunoSEQ multiplex PCR, and TCRdb holds only the in-frame ones, with some missing. The sample includes 55,000 to 80,000 clones, about 66% of them seen just once. The source material was PBMCs. The sequence came from a man in his forties or fifties in good health and CMV-seropositive. V usage is TRBV30 and J usage is TRBJ2-4; 8 nucleotides line up with TRBD2. DNA for the CDR3: TGTGCCTGGAGTACGGGGGGGGGCTTTCAGTACTTC. Translating it yields CAWSTGGGFQYF.